This TCR beta chain was profiled in a study of T cells in Graves' hyperthyroidism and ophthalmopathy. Overall study context: Blood from the periphery was taken at initial diagnosis, before any treatment. Points from the study as a whole: Clonotypes that were expanded in thyroid above 0.001 mostly appeared in blood too.

The germline gives CDR1 DFQATT, CDR2 SNEGSKA (reference sequence). V shed 3 bases, J shed 4 bases, and the junction held 7 bases outside the gene matches. CDR3 length: 14 residues. Uncontrolled infection, other autoimmune disease, pregnancy or lactation disqualified patients from enrolment. This clonotype was detected ten times or more. Its specificity is unknown. Amplification targeted TCR beta CDR3 regions from RNA transcripts. The study used the HTBI primer set for a first-round RT-PCR of the TCR CDR3. One entry per CDR3 protein, called by TCRdb with MiXCR from the multiplex PCR reads. The data contain roughly 250,000 distinct CDR3 sequences, approximately 23% of them singletons.

The receptor's source is a man younger than 45 with Graves' ophthalmopathy. V usage is TRBV20-1 and J usage is TRBJ2-5; 8 bases fit TRBD2. Sequencing used blood. CDR3 DNA: TGCAGTGCTAGCGGGAGGGCCTCTAGAGAGACCCAGTACTTC. This encodes CSASGRASRETQYF.